The 12 T cell receptor beta chains listed next were all sequenced from one sample in a study of shared clonotypes between healthy human individuals. Assay used: immunoSEQ multiplex PCR; TCRdb lists only in-frame clones, some missing. The sample lists under 1,100,000 clones; roughly 74% were seen once. The material sequenced was memory CD4+ T cells from PBMCs. The subset denotes: CD45RA-negative fraction. The origin of the receptors is a man in his late teens or twenties in good health. Some clones in this sample may be carry-over from other donors' samples.

This clone occurred once. This chain links TRBV7-8 with TRBJ1-4; tentatively, D is TRBD1 (6 bases). Germline V CDR1 and CDR2: SGHVS, FQNEAQ. Trimming removed 7 bases at V and 8 bases at J, with 26 bases between. The CDR3 is made up of 17 amino acids. CDR3 DNA: TGTGCCAGCACCCCCCCTGCGGGGGGCCCCTCGTACGAAAAACTGTTTTTT. Amino acids: CASTPPAGGPSYEKLFF.

As concerns this clone: One base separates it from a far larger clone, so it is likely a read error. Within the sample, other DNA sequences also encode this same CDR3. V and J are TRBV30 and TRBJ2-7; no reliable D call. Looked up from germline, CDR1 is GTSNPN and CDR2 is SVGIG (reference sequence). The CDR3 contains 13 residues. Between the trimmed V and J ends, which lost 4 bases and 0 bases, there was a span of 10 bases. The CDR3 DNA reads TGTGCCTGGACGGGCGGCGACTCCTACGAGCAGTACTTC. Translation gives CAWTGGDSYEQYF.

This clone was found a few times. Sequence at one end of the junction differs from germline and may be a read error. V usage is TRBV9 and J usage is TRBJ2-1, with 8 positions matching TRBD2. The CDR3 has 14 residues. Germline V gene data show CDR1 as SGDLS and CDR2 as YYNGEE. CDR3 DNA: TGTGCCAGCAGCGTAGAGGGTGGTAGCGGGATTAGAATCTTC. Its translation is CASSVEGGSGIRIF.

This clone was observed once. Other nucleotide sequences in the sample specify the same CDR3. The chain joins TRBV7-3 to TRBJ2-6; no firm D call. V lost 11 bases to trimming and J lost 0 bases, with 8 bases between them. The CDR3 sequence is 13 residues long. Per germline, CDR1 SGHTA and CDR2 FQGTGA. The CDR3 loop is CASGDSGANVLTF. DNA of the CDR3: TGTGCCTCAGGCGACTCTGGGGCCAACGTCCTGACTTTC.

This clone appeared once. J is TRBJ2-5 and V is TRBV27; 9 bases align to TRBD2. The junction had 13 bases not matched to a gene; V was cut back by 6 bases and J by 5 bases. The CDR3 sequence is 16 residues long. Germline V gene lookup returns CDR1 MNHEY and CDR2 SMNVEV (reference sequence). CDR3 nucleotide sequence: TGTGCCAGCAGCAGGTTGCCCGGGACTAGCAATGAGACCCAGTACTTC. Its translation is CASSRLPGTSNETQYF.

J is TRBJ1-2 and V is TRBV6-5; D unresolved. The CDR3 sequence is 11 residues long. Germline values: CDR1 MNHEY, CDR2 SVGAGI. Trimming shortened V by 6 bases and J by 6 bases, and 8 bases separated the two germline ends. The DNA of the CDR3 is TGTGCCAGCAGGACTTGGGATGGCTACACCTTC. Translated: CASRTWDGYTF.

The V gene is TRBV6-6, the J gene TRBJ2-3; D might be TRBD2 (6 bases). Germline V gene data show CDR1 as MNHNY and CDR2 as SVGAGI (reference sequence). V dropped 3 bases and J dropped 1 base, with 11 bases sitting between them. This CDR3 comprises 15 residues. This CDR3 is CASSYQLAGTDTQYF. The CDR3 coding sequence is TGTGCCAGCAGTTATCAGTTAGCGGGCACAGATACGCAGTATTTT.

As for this clone: Just one base apart from a much larger clone, this may be a read error. The sample has other DNA sequences that encode this CDR3 too. The chain combines TRBV6-5 with TRBJ2-7; 11 nucleotides match TRBD2. The junction had 7 bases not matched to a gene; V was cut back by 2 bases and J by 4 bases. The CDR3 has 16 amino acids. Germline-derived CDR1 and CDR2 are MNHEY and SVGAGI. The DNA for the CDR3 is TGTGCCAGCAGTTACCAAGGGACTAGCGGACCTTACGAGCAGTACTTC. It specifies CASSYQGTSGPYEQYF.

V and J are TRBV19 and TRBJ2-7; weak D call: TRBD2 (6 bases). Germline values: CDR1 LNHDA, CDR2 SQIVND (reference sequence). With 7 bases removed from V and 2 bases from J, the gap between germline ends came to 15 bases. This CDR3 region has 14 residues. The CDR3 loop reads CASTGTLAPYEQYF. CDR3 nucleotides: TGTGCCAGTACCGGGACTCTCGCTCCCTACGAGCAGTACTTC.

The V call is TRBV5-8, the J call TRBJ2-7, with D possibly TRBD1 on 6 matching bases. Per germline, CDR1 SGHTS and CDR2 YDEGEE. This CDR3 has 16 amino acids. V lost 3 bases and J lost 0, with 16 bases in between. The CDR3 coding sequence is TGTGCCAGCAGCTGGCCCGACAGGACCTTCTCCTACGAGCAGTACTTC. It specifies CASSWPDRTFSYEQYF.

The chain combines TRBV4-3 with TRBJ1-2; D call uncertain. The CDR3 contains 15 residues. Looked up from germline, CDR1 is LGHNA and CDR2 is YSLEER. Trimming cost V 0 bases and J 4 bases, with 12 bases left between them. CDR3 bases: TGCGCCAGCAGCCAAGACCAGGCAGCGAGCTATGGCTACACCTTC. Amino acid sequence: CASSQDQAASYGYTF.

The chain carries TRBV27 and TRBJ2-7, with a tentative D call TRBD2 (7 bases). The germline V and J ends were trimmed by 3 bases and 0 bases, with 18 bases remaining between them. This CDR3 has 17 residues. The germline V gene has CDR1 MNHEY and CDR2 SMNVEV (reference sequence). The CDR3 coding sequence is TGTGCCAGCAGTTTGCGCCGGGGAGGGGGTTACTCCTACGAGCAGTACTTC. Translating it yields CASSLRRGGGYSYEQYF.